This TCR beta chain derives from a study of T cell responses to AZD1222 COVID-19 vaccine. Only in-frame clones appear in the TCRdb table, and some are missing; sequencing was by immunoSEQ multiplex PCR. Of 110,000 or so clones detected, more than 85% appear once; the ten largest clones hold roughly 7%. This CDR3 spans 15 amino acids. Trimming left V 4 bases short and J 8 bases short, with 18 bases between. CDR1 and CDR2 from the germline V gene are MRHNA and SNTAGT. Sequences were derived from peripheral blood, sampled 28 days after the second AZD1222 dose. The chain couples TRBV6-4 to TRBJ2-1; no clear D gene. The clonotype comes from an adult who received the AZD1222 COVID-19 vaccine. The CDR3 loop is CASSGNPSTADEQFF. CDR3 coding DNA: TGTGCCAGCAGTGGAAATCCGTCGACGGCGGATGAGCAGTTCTTC.